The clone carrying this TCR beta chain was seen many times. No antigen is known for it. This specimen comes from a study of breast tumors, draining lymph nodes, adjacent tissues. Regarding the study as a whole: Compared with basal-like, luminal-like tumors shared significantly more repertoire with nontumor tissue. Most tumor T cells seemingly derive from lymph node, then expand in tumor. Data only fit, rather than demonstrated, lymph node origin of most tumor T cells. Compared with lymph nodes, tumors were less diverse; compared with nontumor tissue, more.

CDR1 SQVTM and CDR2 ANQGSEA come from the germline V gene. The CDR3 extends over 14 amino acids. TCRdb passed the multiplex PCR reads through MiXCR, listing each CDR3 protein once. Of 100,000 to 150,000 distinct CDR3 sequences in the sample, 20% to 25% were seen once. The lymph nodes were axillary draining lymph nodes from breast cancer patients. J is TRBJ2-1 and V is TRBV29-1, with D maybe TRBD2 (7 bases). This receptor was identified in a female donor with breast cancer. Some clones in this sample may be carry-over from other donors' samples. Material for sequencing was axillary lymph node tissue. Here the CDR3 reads CTGGPAGPMYEQFF. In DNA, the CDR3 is TGCACCGGGGGGCCAGCGGGGCCTATGTATGAGCAGTTCTTC.